These T cell receptor beta chains were read from a single sample in a study of blood T cell repertoires in COVID-19. TCRdb's copy holds only in-frame clones and misses some; the assay was immunoSEQ multiplex PCR. The data contain some 270,000 clones, 65% to 90% of them singletons. The sample was PBMCs or T cells enriched from blood (not recorded which). Source of these receptors: a woman in her forties or fifties with acute COVID-19. Both conserved end residues are trimmed from each CDR3. Fields, in order: V gene, clone size, CDR3 protein. Only some rows state a clone size, as once, few, many or a class for expanded clones.

>TRBV25-1|once
ASSAGVPYEQY
>TRBV7-3|once
ASSYPGQGATGELF
>TRBV12-5|many
ASAVGGDYNEQF
>TRBV2|-
ASSPGQGKSDGYT
>TRBV4-2|-
ASSSQGYEQY
>TRBV5-1|-
ASSLAGQLSSGANVLT
>TRBV30|-
AWGASYNEQF
>TRBV3-1/TRBV3-2|once
ASSQDSGGYGYT
>TRBV6-6|-
ASVLRTTDTQY
>TRBV5-4|-
ASSLATADINSPLH
>TRBV29-1|-
SVEGTSGSDTQY
>TRBV9|-
ASSVGVGLINYGYT
>TRBV27|few
ASSKTGGGYGYT
>TRBV9|-
ASSPSSGLAGVGQETQY
>TRBV7-3|-
ASSPPYGEQF
>TRBV19|-
ASIGPPKYTEAF
>TRBV19|-
ASSIWASYNEQF
>TRBV19|-
ASTATGAGTDTQY
>TRBV6-5|-
ASSLWTSGQETQY
>TRBV4-3|-
ASSQDRHELNSPLH
>TRBV19|-
ASSLRGAGGYNEQF
>TRBV30|-
AHRGDFNTEAF